This record looks at one T cell receptor (beta chain) sequence and its context. The antigen remains undetermined. This sample was included in a study of T cell responses to AZD1222 COVID-19 vaccine. Method: immunoSEQ multiplex PCR; TCRdb's copy keeps in-frame clones and lacks some. The sample lists 200,000 to 300,000 clones, approximately 93% occurring once. Overall study findings and caveats: Nearly half of spike-specific TCRs reportedly go after variant regions that carry no mutations.

The receptor comes from an adult in good health. Source: peripheral blood, taken on day 0 of AZD1222 vaccination.

The CDR3 loop reads CASSRTYETQYF. The CDR3 coding sequence is TGCGCCAGCAGCCGGACCTATGAGACCCAGTACTTC. The chain has TRBV5-1 and TRBJ2-5; no definite D call. Germline CDR1 reads SGHRS; CDR2 reads YFSETQ. The CDR3 runs 12 residues. With 4 bases removed from V and 5 bases from J, the gap between germline ends came to 9 bases.